Listed here is a single T cell receptor beta chain. The germline CDR1 and CDR2 sequences are SGHNT and YYREEE (reference sequence). Trimming removed 4 bases at V and 3 bases at J, with 16 bases between. This CDR3 comprises 16 residues. The source of the sample is a study of control samples from healthy donors and cancer patients. The assay was immunoSEQ multiplex PCR, and TCRdb's table has in-frame clones only and misses some. The data show approximately 130,000 clones, with 70% to 90% seen just once and 2.5% to 3.5% held by the top ten. This receptor was identified in a man aged 55 to 70 in good health. The V gene is TRBV5-4, the J gene TRBJ1-4, with D maybe TRBD1 (6 bases). The sequenced sample was blood. For the CDR3, the DNA is TGTGCCAGCAGCCGAACTACAGGGTTATCTAATGAAAAACTGTTTTTT. Translation gives CASSRTTGLSNEKLFF.